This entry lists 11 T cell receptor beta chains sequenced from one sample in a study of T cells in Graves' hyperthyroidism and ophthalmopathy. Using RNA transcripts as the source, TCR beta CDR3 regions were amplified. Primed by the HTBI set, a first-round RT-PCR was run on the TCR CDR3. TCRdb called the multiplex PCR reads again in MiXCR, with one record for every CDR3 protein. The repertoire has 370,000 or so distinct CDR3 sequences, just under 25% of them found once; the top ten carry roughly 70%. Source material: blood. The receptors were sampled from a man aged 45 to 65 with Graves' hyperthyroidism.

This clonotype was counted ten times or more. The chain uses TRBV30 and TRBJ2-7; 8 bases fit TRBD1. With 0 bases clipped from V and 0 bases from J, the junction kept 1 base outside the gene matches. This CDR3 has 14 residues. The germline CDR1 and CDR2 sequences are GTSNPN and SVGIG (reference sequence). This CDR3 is CAWSVGTGSYEQYF. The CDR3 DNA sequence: TGTGCCTGGAGTGTCGGGACAGGCTCCTACGAGCAGTACTTC.

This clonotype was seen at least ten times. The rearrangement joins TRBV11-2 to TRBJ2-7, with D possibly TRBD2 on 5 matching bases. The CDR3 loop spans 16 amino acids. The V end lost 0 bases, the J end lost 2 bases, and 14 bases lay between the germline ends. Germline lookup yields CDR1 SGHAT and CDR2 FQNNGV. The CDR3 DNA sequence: TGTGCCAGCAGCTTAGACCCGGGATATTGGACCTACGAGCAGTACTTC. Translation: CASSLDPGYWTYEQYF. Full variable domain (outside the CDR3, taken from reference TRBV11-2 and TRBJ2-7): EAGVAQSPRYKIIEKRQSVAFWCNPISGHATLYWYQQILGQGPKLLIQFQNNGVVDDSQLPKDRFSAERLKGVDSTLKIQPAKLEDSAVYLCASSLDPGYWTYEQYFGPGTRLTVT.

The CDR3 DNA reads as TGTGCCACCAGCAAAGGGGACAGGCCCCAATCACCCCTCCACTTT. Translation gives CATSKGDRPQSPLHF. The chain couples TRBV15 to TRBJ1-6; 8 bases are a match to TRBD1. Per germline, CDR1 LNHNV and CDR2 YYDKDF (reference sequence). V dropped 4 bases and J dropped 10; count of bases not matched to a gene: 9. The CDR3 runs 15 residues.

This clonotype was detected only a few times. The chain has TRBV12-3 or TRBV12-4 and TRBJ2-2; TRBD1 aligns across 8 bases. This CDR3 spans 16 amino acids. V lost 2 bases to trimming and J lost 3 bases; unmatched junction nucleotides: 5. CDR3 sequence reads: CASSLFTGGHTGELFF. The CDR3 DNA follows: TGTGCCAGCAGTTTATTTACAGGGGGTCACACCGGGGAGCTGTTTTTT.

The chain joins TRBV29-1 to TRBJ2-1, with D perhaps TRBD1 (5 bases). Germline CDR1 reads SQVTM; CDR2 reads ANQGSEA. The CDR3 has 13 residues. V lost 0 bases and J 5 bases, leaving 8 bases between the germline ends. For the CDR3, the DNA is TGCAGCGTTGAAGATCTCAGGGACAATGAGCAGTTCTTC. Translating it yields CSVEDLRDNEQFF.

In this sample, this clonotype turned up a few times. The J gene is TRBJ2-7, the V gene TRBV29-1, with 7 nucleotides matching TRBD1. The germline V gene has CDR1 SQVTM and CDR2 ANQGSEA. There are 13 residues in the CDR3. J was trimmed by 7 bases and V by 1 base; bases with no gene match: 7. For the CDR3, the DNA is TGCAGCGTTGAAGGACAGGGAGTCAAGGAGCAGTACTTC. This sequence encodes CSVEGQGVKEQYF.

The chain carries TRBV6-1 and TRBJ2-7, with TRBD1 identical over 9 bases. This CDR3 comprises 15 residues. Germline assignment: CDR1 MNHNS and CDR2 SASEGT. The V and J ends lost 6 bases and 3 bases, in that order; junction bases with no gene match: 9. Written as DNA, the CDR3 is TGTGCCAGCAGGGCTCCCGGGACAGGGCGCTACGAGCAGTACTTC. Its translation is CASRAPGTGRYEQYF.

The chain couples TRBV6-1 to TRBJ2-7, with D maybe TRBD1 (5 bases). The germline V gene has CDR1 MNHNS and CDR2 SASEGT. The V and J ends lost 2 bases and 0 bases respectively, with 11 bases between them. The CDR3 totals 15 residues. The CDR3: CASSEITGPSYEQYF. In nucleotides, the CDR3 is TGTGCCAGCAGTGAAATTACAGGCCCCTCCTACGAGCAGTACTTC.

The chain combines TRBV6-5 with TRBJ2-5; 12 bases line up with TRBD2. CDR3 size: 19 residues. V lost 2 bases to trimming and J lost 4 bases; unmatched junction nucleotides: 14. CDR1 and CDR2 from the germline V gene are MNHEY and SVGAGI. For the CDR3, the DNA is TGTGCCAGCAGTTACGGCCTAGCGGGAGGGCCGCGGTACGGAGAGACCCAGTACTTC. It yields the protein CASSYGLAGGPRYGETQYF.

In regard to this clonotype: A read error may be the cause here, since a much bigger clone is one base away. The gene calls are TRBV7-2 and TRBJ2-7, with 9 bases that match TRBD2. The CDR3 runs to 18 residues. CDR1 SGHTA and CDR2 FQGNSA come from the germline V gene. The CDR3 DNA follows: TGTGCCAGCAGCCATCCTCCGGGCTCGTGGCGGGAGGGTTCCGAGCGGTACTTC. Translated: CASSHPPGSWREGSERYF.

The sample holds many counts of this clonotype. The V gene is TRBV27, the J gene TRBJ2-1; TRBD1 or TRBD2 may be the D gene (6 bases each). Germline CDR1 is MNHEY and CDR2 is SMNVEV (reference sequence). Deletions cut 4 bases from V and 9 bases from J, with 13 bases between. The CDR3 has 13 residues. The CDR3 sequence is CASSWVGGLEQFF. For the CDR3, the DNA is TGTGCCAGCAGTTGGGTGGGGGGCCTTGAGCAGTTCTTC.